The 25 T cell receptor beta chains below were found in one sample sequenced in a study of blood T cell repertoires in COVID-19. TCRdb keeps only in-frame clones here, not all; method: immunoSEQ multiplex PCR. The sample shows approximately 160,000 clones, more than 90% of them seen only once. Specimen: peripheral blood. The receptors stem from a man aged 55 to 70 with active or convalescent COVID-19.

This chain joins TRBV6-2 or TRBV6-3 and TRBJ2-2; TRBD2 aligns across 7 bases. Germline CDR1 and CDR2: MNHEY and SVGEGT. V shed 0 bases and J 6 bases; nucleotides not matched to a gene: 1. The CDR3 runs 14 residues. CDR3 sequence (DNA): TGTGCCAGCAGTTACTCGGGAGGGGCCGGGGAGCTGTTTTTT. Its translation is CASSYSGGAGELFF.

V gene TRBV19 combines with J gene TRBJ1-1; 8 bases are a match to TRBD1. Per the germline V gene, CDR1 is LNHDA and CDR2 is SQIVND (reference sequence). The CDR3 runs to 15 residues. With V trimmed by 5 bases and J by 7 bases, 12 bases remained unmatched. In DNA, the CDR3 is TGTGCCAGTAGTCCAAGGACCCAGGGGGCCAGTGAAGCTTTCTTT. It specifies CASSPRTQGASEAFF.

V gene TRBV5-6 combines with J gene TRBJ2-1; no firm D call. CDR1 and CDR2 from the germline V gene are SGHDT and YYEEEE. The CDR3 runs 14 residues. Trimming removed 4 bases at V and 5 bases at J, with 13 bases between. The CDR3 sequence: CASSVGRLNNEQFF. The CDR3 region has the DNA TGTGCCAGCAGCGTTGGGCGTCTTAACAATGAGCAGTTCTTC.

The chain links TRBV9 to TRBJ2-1; 12 nucleotides agree with TRBD2. V shed 2 bases, J shed 4 bases, and the junction held 1 base outside the gene matches. The CDR3 spans 15 residues. In germline, CDR1 is SGDLS, CDR2 YYNGEE. CDR3 sequence (DNA): TGTGCCAGCAGCGTTGGACTAGCGGGATACAATGAGCAGTTCTTC. This sequence encodes CASSVGLAGYNEQFF.

This sequence joins TRBV10-2 and TRBJ2-5; D remains ambiguous. V lost 3 bases to trimming and J lost 3 bases, with 5 bases between them. The CDR3 extends over 12 amino acids. Germline-derived CDR1 and CDR2 are WSHSY and SAAADI. The CDR3 spells CASSEGEETQYF. The CDR3 DNA is TGCGCCAGCAGTGAAGGAGAAGAGACCCAGTACTTC.

The chain links TRBV7-8 to TRBJ2-7; D is perhaps TRBD2 (7 bases). This CDR3 region has 16 residues. The V gene lost 5 bases and the J gene lost 6 bases, with 23 bases spanning the gap. In germline, CDR1 is SGHVS, CDR2 FQNEAQ. The CDR3 DNA sequence: TGTGCCAGCAGCCTCACTACCGCGGGGGCGCAGAGCGAGCAGTACTTC. Translating it yields CASSLTTAGAQSEQYF. Filled out from reference TRBV7-8 and TRBJ2-7, the complete variable domain reads GAGVSQSPRYKVAKRGQDVALRCDPISGHVSLFWYQQALGQGPEFLTYFQNEAQLDKSGLPSDRFFAERPEGSVSTLKIQRTQQEDSAVYLCASSLTTAGAQSEQYFGPGTRLTVT.

The chain couples TRBV5-5 to TRBJ2-5; weak D call: TRBD2 (5 bases). V was clipped by 0 bases and J by 3 bases, with 9 bases between them. Germline V gene data show CDR1 as SGHKS and CDR2 as YYEKEE (reference sequence). The CDR3 extends over 14 amino acids. CDR3 nucleotide sequence: TGTGCCAGCAGCTTGGCGTCGGGAAAAGAGACCCAGTACTTC. This codes for CASSLASGKETQYF. The full variable domain, its missing parts supplied by reference TRBV5-5 and TRBJ2-5, is DAGVTQSPTHLIKTRGQQVTLRCSPISGHKSVSWYQQVLGQGPQFIFQYYEKEERGRGNFPDRFSARQFPNYSSELNVNALLLGDSALYLCASSLASGKETQYFGPGTRLLVL.

To note about this clone: The identical CDR3 is also encoded by other nucleotide sequences in the sample. As DNA, the CDR3 is TGTGCCAGCGGCACAGGGTCCGGGGCCAACGTCCTGACTTTC. This encodes CASGTGSGANVLTF. The V gene is TRBV27, the J gene TRBJ2-6; a weak D match, TRBD1 (6 bases). The CDR3 loop spans 14 amino acids. With 8 bases removed from V and 4 bases from J, the gap between germline ends came to 12 bases. CDR1 and CDR2 from the germline V gene are MNHEY and SMNVEV (reference sequence).

V is TRBV29-1 and J is TRBJ2-7, with D possibly matching TRBD2 (6 bases). The CDR3 contains 13 residues. Trimming pared 4 bases from V and 2 bases from J, leaving 12 bases between. Germline V gene data show CDR1 as SQVTM and CDR2 as ANQGSEA. The CDR3 loop is CSVGGGGTYEQYF. The CDR3 DNA is TGCAGCGTTGGAGGCGGAGGGACCTACGAGCAGTACTTC.

The J gene is TRBJ2-7, the V gene TRBV18; the D gene is possibly TRBD1 (5 bases). The CDR3 spans 16 residues. Germline V CDR1 and CDR2: KGHSH, LQKENI. Trimming took 0 bases from V and 6 from J, leaving 18 bases between them. DNA of the CDR3: TGTGCCAGCTCACCACCGCAAGGGGCGCTTTCCAGCGAGCAGTACTTC. This sequence encodes CASSPPQGALSSEQYF.

This clone was seen a single time. This chain joins TRBV4-1 and TRBJ2-3, with TRBD2 identical over 13 bases. The CDR3 has 18 residues. V lost 0 bases and J lost 2; bases outside the gene matches: 5. Looked up from germline, CDR1 is MGHRA and CDR2 is YSYEKL. Here the CDR3 DNA reads TGCGCCAGCAGCCAAGATCCCGGGACTAGCGGGGCCACAGATACGCAGTATTTT. Translated: CASSQDPGTSGATDTQYF.

This chain uses TRBV6-5 with TRBJ1-2, with D tentatively TRBD1 (6 bases). Per the germline V gene, CDR1 is MNHEY and CDR2 is SVGAGI. Trimming cost V 2 bases and J 4 bases, with 11 bases left between them. CDR3 length: 14 amino acids. For the CDR3, the DNA is TGTGCCAGCAGTTACAGGGGGAGAGGCTATGGCTACACCTTC. It encodes CASSYRGRGYGYTF.

The chain carries TRBV7-2 and TRBJ2-7; 7 bases are a match to TRBD2. The CDR3 covers 15 residues. The germline CDR1 and CDR2 sequences are SGHTA and FQGNSA. V gave up 2 bases and J gave up 2 bases; unmatched junction bases: 6. CDR3 in amino acids: CASSLRVGGPYEQYF. The CDR3 DNA follows: TGTGCCAGCAGCTTAAGGGTGGGAGGGCCCTACGAGCAGTACTTC.

V usage is TRBV4-1 and J usage is TRBJ1-3; maybe TRBD1 (5 bases). Germline lookup yields CDR1 MGHRA and CDR2 YSYEKL. There are 16 residues in the CDR3. V gave up 3 bases and J gave up 3 bases, with 15 bases separating them. CDR3 loop: CASSQAGRGSGNTIYF. The CDR3 region has the DNA TGCGCCAGCAGCCAGGCGGGGAGGGGAAGTGGAAACACCATATATTTT.

The rearrangement joins TRBV5-1 to TRBJ2-7; D is possibly TRBD2 (7 bases). Per the germline V gene, CDR1 is SGHRS and CDR2 is YFSETQ. CDR3 length: 16 amino acids. Deletions cut 0 bases from V and 5 bases from J, with 18 bases between. Here the CDR3 reads CASSLAWRGPDDEQYF. CDR3 DNA: TGCGCCAGCAGCTTGGCCTGGCGGGGGCCAGACGACGAGCAGTACTTC.

The chain couples TRBV29-1 to TRBJ1-3; D unclear. The CDR3 contains 15 residues. The V and J ends lost 1 base and 4 bases respectively, with 14 bases between them. CDR1 is SQVTM and CDR2 is ANQGSEA in the germline V gene. The CDR3 region has the DNA TGCAGCGTTGAAGCAGGTTCGAATCCCGGAAACACCATATATTTT. Amino acids: CSVEAGSNPGNTIYF.

The CDR3 protein is CASSSLGGPSHSPLHF. As DNA, the CDR3 is TGTGCCAGCAGTAGTCTAGGGGGACCGTCGCACTCACCCCTCCACTTT. The chain has TRBV2 and TRBJ1-6, with D tentatively TRBD1 (6 bases). The V end lost 5 bases, the J end lost 10 bases, and 21 bases lay between the germline ends. Germline CDR1 SNHLY, CDR2 FYNNEI. This CDR3 is built from 16 residues.

The J gene is TRBJ2-1, the V gene TRBV7-9; TRBD1 agrees at 9 bases. Germline-derived CDR1 and CDR2 are SEHNR and FQNEAQ (reference sequence). The CDR3 covers 15 residues. Losses at the gene ends were 5 bases for V and 6 bases for J; bases not matched to a gene: 8. CDR3 in amino acids: CASSQGQGLTNEQFF. Here the CDR3 DNA reads TGTGCCAGCAGCCAGGGACAGGGATTGACCAATGAGCAGTTCTTC.

CDR3 bases: TGTGCCACCAGCAGGGACAGCCGAAACACTGAAGCTTTCTTT. Protein sequence: CATSRDSRNTEAFF. V gene TRBV15 combines with J gene TRBJ1-1, with D possibly being TRBD1 (6 bases). Trimming removed 3 bases at V and 2 bases at J, with 10 bases between. The CDR3 consists of 14 residues. The germline V gene encodes CDR1 LNHNV and CDR2 YYDKDF (reference sequence). The variable domain in full, with the rest retrieved from reference TRBV15 and TRBJ1-1, is DAMVIQNPRYQVTQFGKPVTLSCSQTLNHNVMYWYQQKSSQAPKLLFHYYDKDFNNEADTPDNFQSRRPNTSFCFLDIRSPGLGDTAMYLCATSRDSRNTEAFFGQGTRLTVV.

This clone was seen a single time. The rearrangement uses TRBV11-2 and TRBJ2-3, with 9 bases lining up with TRBD1. The V gene end was trimmed by 3 bases and the J gene end by 4 bases; junction bases not matched to a gene: 5. CDR1 is SGHAT, CDR2 FQNNGV, per germline. The CDR3 has 15 residues. The DNA for the CDR3 is TGTGCCAGCAGCTTCGGACAGGGGAACGCAGATACGCAGTATTTT. Its translation is CASSFGQGNADTQYF.

The chain combines TRBV5-1 with TRBJ1-1, with D perhaps matching TRBD1 (5 bases). The CDR3 totals 15 residues. CDR1 SGHRS and CDR2 YFSETQ come from the germline V gene. The V and J ends lost 0 bases and 1 base respectively, with 10 bases between them. CDR3 residues: CASSLARAKNTEAFF. Here the CDR3 DNA reads TGCGCCAGCAGCTTGGCCAGGGCTAAGAACACTGAAGCTTTCTTT. Supplemented by reference TRBV5-1 and TRBJ1-1, the full variable domain reads KAGVTQTPRYLIKTRGQQVTLSCSPISGHRSVSWYQQTPGQGLQFLFEYFSETQRNKGNFPGRFSGRQFSNSRSEMNVSTLELGDSALYLCASSLARAKNTEAFFGQGTRLTVV.

The J gene is TRBJ1-3, the V gene TRBV4-1, with 12 bases that match TRBD1. The CDR3 sequence is 16 residues long. Per the germline V gene, CDR1 is MGHRA and CDR2 is YSYEKL. The J segment lost 2 bases and the V segment lost 4 bases, leaving 3 bases of the junction unmatched. The CDR3: CASSRGQGATGNTIYF. The CDR3 DNA is TGCGCCAGCAGCCGGGGACAGGGGGCGACTGGAAACACCATATATTTT.

The chain has TRBV7-9 and TRBJ1-4; no clear D. Germline V gene sequence: CDR1 SEHNR, CDR2 FQNEAQ (reference sequence). This CDR3 spans 14 amino acids. V was cut by 1 base and J by 2 bases, with 5 bases left in between. The CDR3 protein is CASSLDRTNEKLFF. In nucleotides, the CDR3 is TGTGCCAGCAGCTTAGATCGGACTAATGAAAAACTGTTTTTT.

The chain has TRBV7-9 and TRBJ1-2, with 10 bases lining up with TRBD1. V was pared by 0 bases and J by 4 bases, with 5 bases of the junction left unmatched. Per the germline V gene, CDR1 is SEHNR and CDR2 is FQNEAQ (reference sequence). This CDR3 has 16 residues. The CDR3 spells CASSLALGQGIYGYTF. Written as DNA, the CDR3 is TGTGCCAGCAGCTTAGCATTGGGACAGGGGATCTATGGCTACACCTTC. The variable domain in full, with the rest retrieved from reference TRBV7-9 and TRBJ1-2, is DTGVSQNPRHKITKRGQNVTFRCDPISEHNRLYWYRQTLGQGPEFLTYFQNEAQLEKSRLLSDRFSAERPKGSFSTLEIQRTEQGDSAMYLCASSLALGQGIYGYTFGSGTRLTVV.

The genes are TRBV2 and TRBJ1-5; the match to TRBD1 covers 8 bases. Germline V gene lookup returns CDR1 SNHLY and CDR2 FYNNEI. The trim removed 5 bases at V and 0 bases at J, leaving 12 bases unmatched. The CDR3 consists of 18 residues. The CDR3, as DNA: TGTGCCAGCAGTCCTGATTCAGGGGGCGATCTTAGCAATCAGCCCCAGCATTTT. Its translation: CASSPDSGGDLSNQPQHF.